This entry features one T cell receptor (beta chain) sequence. What it binds is not known. Germline V gene lookup returns CDR1 SGHDT and CDR2 YYEEEE. Trimming removed 4 bases at V and 4 bases at J, with 14 bases between. This CDR3 is built from 15 residues. One entry per CDR3 protein results from TCRdb running MiXCR on the 5' RACE reads. The profile shows 500,000 to 650,000 distinct CDR3 sequences, roughly 13% of them singletons. The record originates from a study of T cells after yellow fever vaccination. Study at large: Fractions with few cells were prepared using SMART-Seq v4 Ultra Low Input.

Study outcomes and limitations: Most clones from primary vaccination were detected again post-booster (roughly 96% CD4, 70% to 90% CD8). The study noted that FACS-sorted repertoires could contain abundant clonotypes contaminating from the bulk population. The secondary response peaked faster, at day 5 versus 15, but was weaker.

The gene calls are TRBV5-6 and TRBJ2-2; D might be TRBD2 (6 bases). Sequenced material: PBMCs, taken on the day of the yellow fever booster vaccination. The sequence was obtained from a man aged 30 to 39 who received the YFV17D yellow fever vaccine. This chain's CDR3 is CASSTVLRGTGELFF. CDR3 bases: TGTGCCAGCAGCACGGTCCTGCGGGGCACCGGGGAGCTGTTTTTT.